This T cell receptor beta chain derives from a study of blood T cell repertoires in COVID-19. Sequenced by immunoSEQ multiplex PCR; TCRdb stores in-frame clones only, minus some. Among around 160,000 clones listed, over 75% were seen once. Trimming removed 5 bases from V and 2 bases from J; junction bases left unmatched: 6. Germline CDR1 reads SGHAT; CDR2 reads FQNNGV. CDR3 length equals 14 residues. This receptor was taken from a woman aged 30 to 39 with acute COVID-19. The V and J genes are TRBV11-2 and TRBJ2-7; 7 bases map to TRBD2. The sample consisted of PBMCs or T cells enriched from blood (not recorded which). As DNA, the CDR3 is TGTGCCAGCAGCCGTAGCGGGTCCCCCTACGAGCAGTACTTC. This translates into CASSRSGSPYEQYF. Full variable domain (remainder filled in from reference TRBV11-2 and TRBJ2-7): EAGVAQSPRYKIIEKRQSVAFWCNPISGHATLYWYQQILGQGPKLLIQFQNNGVVDDSQLPKDRFSAERLKGVDSTLKIQPAKLEDSAVYLCASSRSGSPYEQYFGPGTRLTVT.